Shown below are 25 T cell receptor beta chains from a single sample sequenced in a study of T-cell reconstitution after alpha-beta-depleted transplantation in children. Researchers prepared the TCRbeta library using unique molecular identifiers, the study reports. MiXCR, applied by TCRdb to the PCR reads, yields one record per CDR3 protein. The sample shows around 480,000 distinct CDR3 sequences, about 31% of them seen only once. Sequencing used PBMCs from the stem cell graft donor, obtained from the stem cell graft. Receptors originate from a human donor who donated a stem cell graft to a child with aplastic anemia.

This chain joins TRBV5-6 and TRBJ2-1; no clear D. The ends were cut back, 4 bases at V and 15 bases at J, with 20 bases in the middle. CDR1 is SGHDT and CDR2 is YYEEEE in the germline V gene. The CDR3 is 13 residues long. The chain's CDR3 is CASSPIQSGDPFF. CDR3 nucleotide sequence: TGTGCCAGCAGCCCCATCCAGTCCGGAGACCCGTTCTTC.

The chain combines TRBV6-5 with TRBJ2-5; D might be TRBD1 (6 bases). Between the trimmed V and J ends, which lost 0 bases and 7 bases, there was a span of 12 bases. The germline V gene has CDR1 MNHEY and CDR2 SVGAGI. This CDR3 is built from 14 residues. In DNA form, the CDR3 reads TGTGCCAGCAGTTACTCGACGGACAGTTTGACCCAGTACTTC. Translated, it gives CASSYSTDSLTQYF.

The CDR3: CASSFDRANYGYTF. For the CDR3, the DNA is TGCGCCAGCAGCTTTGACAGGGCTAACTATGGCTACACCTTC. The chain combines TRBV5-1 with TRBJ1-2, with TRBD1 matching 7 bases. The V gene end was trimmed by 2 bases and the J gene end by 0 bases; junction bases not matched to a gene: 1. CDR1 is SGHRS and CDR2 is YFSETQ in the germline V gene. The CDR3 is 14 residues long.

The chain has TRBV28 and TRBJ2-7, with unresolved D. CDR1 is MDHEN and CDR2 is SYDVKM in the germline V gene. The CDR3 spans 12 residues. Trimming shortened V by 7 bases and J by 4 bases, and 11 bases separated the two germline ends. CDR3 DNA: TGTGCCAGCACCGGCAGATTGTACGAGCAGTACTTC. As protein: CASTGRLYEQYF.

This clonotype was observed a handful of times. V and J are TRBV12-3 or TRBV12-4 and TRBJ1-1; D not resolved. This CDR3 has 13 residues. Trimming took 6 bases from V and 2 from J, leaving 10 bases between them. CDR3: CASSKLTNTEAFF. For the CDR3, the DNA is TGTGCCAGCAGCAAGCTCACAAACACTGAAGCTTTCTTT.

The V call is TRBV7-9, the J call TRBJ2-3; 12 nucleotides match TRBD1. V was pared by 3 bases and J by 5 bases, with 3 bases of the junction left unmatched. This CDR3 has 15 amino acids. Germline-derived CDR1 and CDR2 are SEHNR and FQNEAQ (reference sequence). The CDR3 DNA reads TGTGCCAGCAGCTTCCGGGACAGGGGGCGAGATACGCAGTATTTT. Protein product: CASSFRDRGRDTQYF.

Only a few counts were recorded for this clonotype. This chain links TRBV10-3 with TRBJ2-3; tentative D call: TRBD2 (6 bases). Germline values: CDR1 ENHRY, CDR2 SYGVKD. The CDR3 length is 14 residues. The germline V and J ends were trimmed by 0 bases and 4 bases, with 8 bases remaining between them. This CDR3 is CAISESGEADTQYF. DNA for the CDR3: TGTGCCATCAGTGAGTCGGGGGAGGCAGATACGCAGTATTTT.

This clonotype was found a few times. The chain uses TRBV30 and TRBJ1-2; 8 nucleotides align to TRBD1. The CDR3 sequence is 13 residues long. The germline CDR1 and CDR2 sequences are GTSNPN and SVGIG (reference sequence). The V segment lost 4 bases and the J segment 2 bases; nucleotides outside the gene matches: 3. The CDR3 DNA is TGTGCCTGGAATCGACAGGGGAACTATGGCTACACCTTC. This codes for CAWNRQGNYGYTF.

CDR3: CAASRGAGEAFF. CDR3 sequence (DNA): TGTGCCGCCTCAAGGGGGGCGGGTGAAGCTTTCTTT. The chain carries TRBV12-3 or TRBV12-4 and TRBJ1-1; a possible D gene is TRBD1 (6 bases). The V end lost 11 bases, the J end lost 7 bases, and 17 bases lay between the germline ends. The CDR3 contains 12 residues.

This clonotype has only a few counts. The chain uses TRBV28 and TRBJ2-7; 7 positions match TRBD2. The V segment lost 8 bases and the J segment 3 bases; nucleotides outside the gene matches: 7. The CDR3 is 13 residues long. CDR1 MDHEN and CDR2 SYDVKM come from the germline V gene. The CDR3 DNA follows: TGTGCCAGCGGCGCACTAGCGCGCTACGAGCAGTACTTC. It yields the protein CASGALARYEQYF.

The count of this clonotype is one. CDR3 DNA sequence: TGTGCCAGCAGCCAAGGCGGGAGGGGACATCGCACAGATACGCAGTATTTT. This translates into CASSQGGRGHRTDTQYF. This chain links TRBV3-1 with TRBJ2-3, with TRBD2 matching 9 bases. Germline V gene lookup returns CDR1 LGHDT and CDR2 YNNKEL (reference sequence). The J segment lost 1 base and the V segment lost 1 base, leaving 6 bases of the junction unmatched. The CDR3 sequence is 17 residues long.

This clonotype was recorded at least ten times. The chain joins TRBV20-1 to TRBJ1-2; D unclear. The CDR3 contains 12 residues. CDR1 and CDR2 from the germline V gene are DFQATT and SNEGSKA (reference sequence). V was shortened by 0 bases and J by 10 bases, with 12 bases between the two germline ends. CDR3 nucleotides: TGCAGTGCTAGAGAAGGTAGCGTGTTCTACACCTTC. This codes for CSAREGSVFYTF.

The J gene is TRBJ2-2, the V gene TRBV6-2 or TRBV6-3; weak D call: TRBD1 (5 bases). This CDR3 contains 14 residues. Between the trimmed V and J ends, which lost 6 bases and 7 bases, there was a span of 15 bases. Germline V gives CDR1 MNHEY, CDR2 SVGEGT. CDR3 protein: CASSALGVDGELFF. As DNA, the CDR3 is TGTGCCAGCAGCGCCCTAGGGGTGGACGGGGAGCTGTTTTTT.

The gene calls are TRBV7-2 and TRBJ2-2; 12 nucleotides line up with TRBD2. Looked up from germline, CDR1 is SGHTA and CDR2 is FQGNSA. V lost 4 bases, J lost 6 bases, and 3 bases stayed unmatched. The length of the CDR3 is 15 residues. CDR3 protein: CASSYLAGGAGELFF. The CDR3 nucleotides read TGTGCCAGCAGCTACCTAGCGGGAGGGGCCGGGGAGCTGTTTTTT.

This clonotype has more than one count but fewer than ten. The V call is TRBV11-2, the J call TRBJ2-7; TRBD1 agrees at 8 bases. The CDR3 loop spans 15 amino acids. Losses at the gene ends were 6 bases for V and 0 bases for J; bases not matched to a gene: 7. Germline-derived CDR1 and CDR2 are SGHAT and FQNNGV. This CDR3 reads CASSPDRGPSYEQYV. CDR3 bases: TGTGCCAGCAGTCCCGACAGGGGACCCTCCTACGAGCAGTACGTC.

This clonotype was counted between two and nine times. The V and J genes are TRBV12-3 or TRBV12-4 and TRBJ2-2; TRBD2 aligns across 8 bases. After removal of 7 bases from V and 4 bases from J, the junction contained 2 bases not matched to a gene. This CDR3 region has 13 residues. In DNA form, the CDR3 reads TGTGCCAGCAAGCGGGAGCTCACCGGGGAGCTGTTTTTT. Translated, it gives CASKRELTGELFF.

Only a few counts were recorded for this clonotype. V is TRBV7-2 and J is TRBJ2-1; 11 bases match TRBD2. V gave up 5 bases and J gave up 7 bases; unmatched junction bases: 7. Germline CDR1 and CDR2: SGHTA and FQGNSA. CDR3 size: 15 residues. CDR3 loop: CASSATSGSSNEQFF. CDR3 bases: TGTGCCAGCAGCGCAACTAGCGGGAGCAGTAATGAGCAGTTCTTC.

This clonotype was seen more than once but under ten times. The chain's CDR3 is CSVEGLTIDQETQYF. For the CDR3, the DNA is TGCAGCGTTGAAGGTCTTACGATTGATCAAGAGACCCAGTACTTC. This chain uses TRBV29-1 with TRBJ2-5; D gene ambiguous. The germline CDR1 and CDR2 sequences are SQVTM and ANQGSEA. CDR3 length: 15 residues. Trimming removed 1 base from V and 2 bases from J, with 14 bases in between.

In its sample, this clonotype was seen a few times. The gene calls are TRBV12-3 or TRBV12-4 and TRBJ1-6; 8 bases fit TRBD1. Trimming cost V 4 bases and J 6 bases; bases outside gene matches: 5. The CDR3 is 15 amino acids. The CDR3 DNA is TGTGCCAGCAGTTCCACAGGACAGGGTAATTCACCCCTCCACTTT. It is translated as CASSSTGQGNSPLHF.

The chain couples TRBV19 to TRBJ1-3; D gene ambiguous. V lost 4 bases and J 4 bases, leaving 14 bases between the germline ends. CDR1 is LNHDA and CDR2 is SQIVND in the germline V gene (reference sequence). The CDR3 runs 15 residues. This CDR3 reads CASSTSVNGGNTIYF. The CDR3 DNA is TGTGCCAGTAGTACCTCGGTCAACGGCGGAAACACCATATATTTT.

V and J are TRBV6-2 or TRBV6-3 and TRBJ2-1; 10 bases agree with TRBD2. The V segment lost 5 bases and the J segment 8 bases; nucleotides outside the gene matches: 12. CDR1 and CDR2 from the germline V gene are MNHEY and SVGEGT. This CDR3 region has 16 residues. The CDR3 bases are TGTGCCAGCAGTGACCTAAAGCGGGAGGGCTGGGATGAGCAGTTCTTC. This gives the protein CASSDLKREGWDEQFF.

This clonotype was detected a few times. The V call is TRBV5-1, the J call TRBJ2-7; 9 nucleotides agree with TRBD2. The CDR3 totals 15 residues. The germline CDR1 and CDR2 sequences are SGHRS and YFSETQ. V dropped 4 bases and J dropped 2; count of bases not matched to a gene: 7. DNA for the CDR3: TGCGCCAGCAGCACAACCGGGACTAGCCCCTACGAGCAGTACTTC. Amino acid sequence: CASSTTGTSPYEQYF.

Only a few counts were recorded for this clonotype. The chain links TRBV20-1 to TRBJ2-1; 10 bases are shared with TRBD2. The trim removed 5 bases at V and 6 bases at J, leaving 7 bases unmatched. Germline-derived CDR1 and CDR2 are DFQATT and SNEGSKA (reference sequence). The CDR3 runs to 14 residues. CDR3 DNA sequence: TGCAGTGCTGAACTAGCGGGGCGCCCCAATGAGCAGTTCTTC. Its translation: CSAELAGRPNEQFF.

This clonotype turned up a few times. V gene TRBV6-2 or TRBV6-3 combines with J gene TRBJ2-1; TRBD2 agrees at 7 bases. Germline assignment: CDR1 MNHEY and CDR2 SVGEGT. The CDR3 is 12 amino acids. The J segment lost 9 bases and the V segment lost 6 bases, leaving 5 bases of the junction unmatched. The CDR3 nucleotides are TGTGCCAGCAGAACTAGCGCCTTTGAGCAGTTCTTC. Translating gives CASRTSAFEQFF.

The rearrangement links TRBV6-1 to TRBJ1-4; 10 nucleotides align to TRBD1. The CDR3 spans 15 residues. Germline-derived CDR1 and CDR2 are MNHNS and SASEGT. V gave up 4 bases and J gave up 8 bases; unmatched junction bases: 7. The CDR3 coding sequence is TGTGCCAGCAGTGCTGGACAGGGGGTTAGGGAAAAACTGTTTTTT. Its protein product is CASSAGQGVREKLFF.